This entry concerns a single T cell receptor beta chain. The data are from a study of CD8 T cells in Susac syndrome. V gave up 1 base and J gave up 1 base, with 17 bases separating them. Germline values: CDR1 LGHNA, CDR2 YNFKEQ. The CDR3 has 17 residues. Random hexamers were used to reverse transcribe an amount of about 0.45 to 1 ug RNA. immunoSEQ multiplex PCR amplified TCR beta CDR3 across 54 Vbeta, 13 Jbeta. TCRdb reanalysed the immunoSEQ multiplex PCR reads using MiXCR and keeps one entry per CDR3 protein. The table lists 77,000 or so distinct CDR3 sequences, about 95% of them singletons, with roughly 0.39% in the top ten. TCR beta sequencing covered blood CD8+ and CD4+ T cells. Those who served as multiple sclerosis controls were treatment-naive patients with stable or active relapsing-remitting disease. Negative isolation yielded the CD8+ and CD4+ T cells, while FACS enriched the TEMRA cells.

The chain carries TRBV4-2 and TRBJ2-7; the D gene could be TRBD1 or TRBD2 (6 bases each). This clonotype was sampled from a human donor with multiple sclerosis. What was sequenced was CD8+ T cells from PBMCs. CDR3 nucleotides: TGTGCCAGCAGCCAAGTGAGGGGGGACGAGACTTCCTACGAGCAGTACTTC. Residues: CASSQVRGDETSYEQYF.